The rows below give T cell receptor beta chains drawn from one sample of a study of beta chain features in type 1 diabetes. Sequencing used immunoSEQ multiplex PCR; TCRdb keeps in-frame clones, though not all of them. The sample has about 41,000 clones, approximately 61% seen once. Sequences were obtained from Tregs from blood. The source of these receptors is a man aged 30 to 45 with type 1 diabetes. Some clones in this sample may be carry-over from other donors' samples. The CDR3 runs from the conserved cysteine through the conserved F or W. Each record gives: clone size, J gene, V gene, D gene, CDR3 DNA, CDR3 protein. A D gene is named only where the DNA matches it firmly. The size entry is marked missing in some rows and otherwise reads once, few, many or a size class.

>few|TRBJ2-7|TRBV29-1|NA
TGCAGCGTTGAAGAAACAGGGAGCGAGCAGTACTTC
CSVEETGSEQYF
>NA|TRBJ2-7|TRBV5-6|TRBD1
TGTGCCAGCAGCACCGCGGGACAGGGGGGCTACGAGCAGTACTTC
CASSTAGQGGYEQYF
>NA|TRBJ1-1|TRBV7-9|NA
TGTGCCAGCAGCGCGCAAGGGGCGAACACTGAAGCTTTCTTT
CASSAQGANTEAFF
>few|TRBJ1-2|TRBV28|NA
TGTGCCAGCAGTGTGCGTGGGGCTGGCTACACCTTC
CASSVRGAGYTF
>NA|TRBJ2-7|TRBV5-4|TRBD1
TGTGCCAGCAGCTTAGGAAAGGGACAGGGCTCCGAGCAGTACTTC
CASSLGKGQGSEQYF
>NA|TRBJ2-5|TRBV30|TRBD2
TGTGCCTGGAGTATGACTAGCGGGGGTCTGGCGCGGAAAGAGACCCAGTACTTC
CAWSMTSGGLARKETQYF
>NA|TRBJ2-3|TRBV18|TRBD2
TGTGCCAGCTCACCTGGGACTAGCGCCACAGATACGCAGTATTTT
CASSPGTSATDTQYF
>NA|TRBJ2-4|TRBV28|TRBD2
TGTGCCAGCAGTGGCGGGGGGACAGCCAAAAACATTCAGTACTTC
CASSGGGTAKNIQYF
>NA|TRBJ1-5|TRBV7-9|NA
TGTGCCAGCAGCAGGGGCGATTATCAGCCCCAGCATTTT
CASSRGDYQPQHF
>NA|TRBJ2-1|TRBV28|TRBD2
TGTGCCAGCAGCCGTGCCCTAGCGGGGGGATGGGTGCAGTTCTTC
CASSRALAGGWVQFF
>NA|TRBJ1-1|TRBV9|NA
TGTGCCAGCAGCCTCACGGACAGGAACACTGAAGCTTTCTTT
CASSLTDRNTEAFF
>NA|TRBJ2-1|TRBV29-1|TRBD2
TGCAGCGTTGATTGGGCTAGCGGGGGTTCGGATGAGCAGTTCTTC
CSVDWASGGSDEQFF
>NA|TRBJ2-2|TRBV10-3|NA
TGTGCCATCAGCAGGTTATCGAACACCGGGGAGCTGTTTTTT
CAISRLSNTGELFF
>NA|TRBJ1-5|TRBV28|NA
TGTGCCAGCAGTTTGTCCTTCCAGGGGCTGCTTAGGCCCCAGCATTTT
CASSLSFQGLLRPQHF
>NA|TRBJ2-2|TRBV5-1|NA
TGCGCCAGCCGGAACACCGGGGAGCTGTTTTTT
CASRNTGELFF
>NA|TRBJ2-2|TRBV7-3|NA
TGTGCCAGCAGCCTCCTACTCACCGGGGAGCTGTTTTTT
CASSLLLTGELFF
>NA|TRBJ2-3|TRBV27|TRBD2
TGTGCCAGCAGTTTAACCGCGGGGGAACCCACAGATACGCAGTATTTT
CASSLTAGEPTDTQYF
>few|TRBJ1-2|TRBV19|TRBD1
TGTGCCAGTCGTACAGGGGGCCGTTATGGCTACACCTTC
CASRTGGRYGYTF
>NA|TRBJ1-1|TRBV6-6|NA
TGTGCCAGCAGTCCTGGTGGGGGGGTGAACACTGAAGCTTTCTTT
CASSPGGGVNTEAFF
>few|TRBJ2-7|TRBV7-2|TRBD2
TGTGCCAGCAGCTCCCTTTCCGGGGGGGCCTACGAGCAGTACTTC
CASSSLSGGAYEQYF
>once|TRBJ1-5|TRBV6-6|TRBD1
TGTGCCAGCAGTGTTGGACAGGTGAATCAGCCCCAGCATTTT
CASSVGQVNQPQHF
>NA|TRBJ2-1|TRBV7-9|NA
TGTGCCGTCCGAGAGGGGCAGGGGACGCCGAGCTCCTACAATGAGCAGTTCTTC
CAVREGQGTPSSYNEQFF
>few|TRBJ1-1|TRBV29-1|NA
TGCAGCGTTGATCTGGGCTATGCTTTCTTT
CSVDLGYAFF
>NA|TRBJ2-7|TRBV10-1|NA
TGCGCCAGCAGATTGCGGGATACCTACGAGCAGTACTTC
CASRLRDTYEQYF
>few|TRBJ1-3|TRBV4-3|NA
TGCGCCAGCAGCCAAGATGAGGGAAACACCATATATTTT
CASSQDEGNTIYF
>few|TRBJ1-1|TRBV7-2|TRBD1
TGTGCCAGCAGGAAAGGACAGGTTGCGGCTGAAGCTTTCTTT
CASRKGQVAAEAFF
>NA|TRBJ1-1|TRBV6-6|TRBD1
TGTGCCAGCAGTTTACAGGGGGGGACTGAAGCTTTCTTT
CASSLQGGTEAFF
>few|TRBJ2-1|TRBV5-1|TRBD1
TGCGCCAGCAGCCTCCGGGACAGCTCCTACAATGAGCAGTTCTTC
CASSLRDSSYNEQFF
>NA|TRBJ2-1|TRBV7-3|NA
TGTGCCAGCAGCTCCCAAAAGAGCGTGTACAATGAGCAGTTCTTC
CASSSQKSVYNEQFF
>NA|TRBJ2-3|TRBV5-1|TRBD2
TGCGCCAGCAGCCGGACTAGCGGGGCAGATACGCAGTATTTT
CASSRTSGADTQYF
>NA|TRBJ1-4|TRBV6-6|TRBD1
TGTGCCAGCAGTTACCAGTCTGACAGGGGCGTAAAACTGTTTTTT
CASSYQSDRGVKLFF
>NA|TRBJ2-3|TRBV5-1|NA
TGCGCCAGCAGCTTTGACAGAACCACAGATACGCAGTATTTT
CASSFDRTTDTQYF
>NA|TRBJ2-7|TRBV7-9|TRBD2
TGTGCCAGCAGTTCCCTCTACCCGGGACTAGGGGACTACGAGCAGTACTTC
CASSSLYPGLGDYEQYF
>once|TRBJ1-1|TRBV4-3|NA
TGCGCCAGCAGCCAAGGTTTCGGGGAAACTGAAGCTTTCTTT
CASSQGFGETEAFF
>NA|TRBJ1-5|TRBV19|NA
TGTGCCAGTCGGGATCTAAATCAGCCCCAGCATTTT
CASRDLNQPQHF
>few|TRBJ2-3|TRBV6-1|NA
TGTGCCAGCAGTGAAAGGATGACCAGGCACACAGATACGCAGTATTTT
CASSERMTRHTDTQYF
>NA|TRBJ2-1|TRBV2|NA
TGTGCCAGCAGTGGCCCACTGTACAATGAGCAGTTCTTC
CASSGPLYNEQFF